The clone carrying this T cell receptor (beta chain) was counted a few times. This entry comes from a study of T cells in Graves' hyperthyroidism and ophthalmopathy. The TCR beta CDR3 regions underwent amplification using RNA transcripts as the source. HTBI primers were employed in a first-round RT-PCR of the TCR CDR3. One entry per CDR3 protein results from TCRdb running MiXCR on the multiplex PCR reads. The sample shows 700,000 to 850,000 distinct CDR3 sequences, around a third of them seen only once. Germline assignment: CDR1 SGHRS and CDR2 YFSETQ. The CDR3 has 19 residues. V was pared by 3 bases and J by 7 bases, with 31 bases between.

The sequence came from a woman aged 35 to 49 with Graves' hyperthyroidism. Sequencing used blood. The chain uses TRBV5-1 and TRBJ2-5; a possible D gene is TRBD1 (7 bases). This CDR3 is CASSSRQGGQGRVLATQYF. The CDR3 DNA follows: TGCGCCAGCAGCTCCCGACAGGGAGGCCAGGGCCGTGTTTTGGCGACCCAGTACTTC. The full variable domain, its missing parts supplied by reference TRBV5-1 and TRBJ2-5, is KAGVTQTPRYLIKTRGQQVTLSCSPISGHRSVSWYQQTPGQGLQFLFEYFSETQRNKGNFPGRFSGRQFSNSRSEMNVSTLELGDSALYLCASSSRQGGQGRVLATQYFGPGTRLLVL.